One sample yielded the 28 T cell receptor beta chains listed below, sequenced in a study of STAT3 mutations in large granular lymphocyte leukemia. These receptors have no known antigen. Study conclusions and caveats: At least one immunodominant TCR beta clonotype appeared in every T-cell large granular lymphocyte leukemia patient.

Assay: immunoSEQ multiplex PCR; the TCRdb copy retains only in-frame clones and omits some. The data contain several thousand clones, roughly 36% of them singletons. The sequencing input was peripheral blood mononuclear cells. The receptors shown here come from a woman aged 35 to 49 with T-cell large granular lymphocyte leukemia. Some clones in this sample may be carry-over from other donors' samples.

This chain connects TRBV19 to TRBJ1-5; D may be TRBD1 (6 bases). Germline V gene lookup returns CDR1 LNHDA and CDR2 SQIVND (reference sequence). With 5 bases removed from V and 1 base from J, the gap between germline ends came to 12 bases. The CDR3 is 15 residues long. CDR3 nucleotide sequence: TGTGCCAGTAGTGGTACAGGGACGAGCAATCAGCCCCAGCATTTT. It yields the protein CASSGTGTSNQPQHF.

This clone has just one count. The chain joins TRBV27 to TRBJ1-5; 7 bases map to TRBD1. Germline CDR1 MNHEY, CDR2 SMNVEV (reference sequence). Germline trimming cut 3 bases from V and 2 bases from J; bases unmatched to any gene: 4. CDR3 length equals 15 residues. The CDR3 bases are TGTGCCAGCAGTTTTTCCCAGGGGGGCAATCAGCCCCAGCATTTT. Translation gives CASSFSQGGNQPQHF.

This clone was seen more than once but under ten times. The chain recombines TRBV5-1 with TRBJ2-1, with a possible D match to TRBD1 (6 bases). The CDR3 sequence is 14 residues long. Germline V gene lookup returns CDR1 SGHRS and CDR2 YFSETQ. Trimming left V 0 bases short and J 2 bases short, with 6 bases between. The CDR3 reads CASSLDRAYNEQFF. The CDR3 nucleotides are TGCGCCAGCAGCTTGGACAGGGCCTACAATGAGCAGTTCTTC.

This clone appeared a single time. Here the CDR3 reads CASSVLYGGDEQYF. The CDR3 DNA is TGTGCCAGCAGTGTGTTATACGGGGGCGACGAGCAGTACTTC. This chain connects TRBV6-1 to TRBJ2-7, with D perhaps being TRBD1 or TRBD2 (6 bases each). The germline gives CDR1 MNHNS, CDR2 SASEGT. This CDR3 is built from 14 residues. The V end lost 4 bases, the J end lost 5 bases, and 15 bases lay between the germline ends.

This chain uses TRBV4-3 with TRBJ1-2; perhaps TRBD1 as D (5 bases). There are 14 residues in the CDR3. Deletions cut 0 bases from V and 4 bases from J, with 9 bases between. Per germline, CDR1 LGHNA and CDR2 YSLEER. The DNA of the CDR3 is TGCGCCAGCAGCCAAGACCACAGGTCCTATGGCTACACCTTC. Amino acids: CASSQDHRSYGYTF.

The CDR3 spells CASSLGTGGKRGAYEQYF. The CDR3 DNA follows: TGTGCCAGCAGCTTAGGGACAGGGGGGAAGCGGGGCGCCTACGAGCAGTACTTC. The chain joins TRBV7-9 to TRBJ2-7; 10 nucleotides agree with TRBD1. The CDR3 covers 18 residues. V trimming: 1 base; J trimming: 2 bases; junction bases outside the gene matches: 11. CDR1 is SEHNR, CDR2 FQNEAQ, per germline (reference sequence).

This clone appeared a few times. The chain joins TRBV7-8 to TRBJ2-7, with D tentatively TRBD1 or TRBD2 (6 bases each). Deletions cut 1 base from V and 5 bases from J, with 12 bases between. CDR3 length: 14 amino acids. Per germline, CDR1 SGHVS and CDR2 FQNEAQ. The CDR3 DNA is TGTGCCAGCAGCTTAGATGGGGGGCTAAACGAGCAGTACTTC. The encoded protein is CASSLDGGLNEQYF.

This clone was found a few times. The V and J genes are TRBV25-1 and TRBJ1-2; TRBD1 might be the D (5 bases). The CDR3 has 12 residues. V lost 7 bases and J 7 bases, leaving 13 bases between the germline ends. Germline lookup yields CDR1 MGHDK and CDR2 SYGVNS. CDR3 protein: CASTAGTVGYTF. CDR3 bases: TGTGCCAGCACCGCCGGGACGGTTGGCTACACCTTC.

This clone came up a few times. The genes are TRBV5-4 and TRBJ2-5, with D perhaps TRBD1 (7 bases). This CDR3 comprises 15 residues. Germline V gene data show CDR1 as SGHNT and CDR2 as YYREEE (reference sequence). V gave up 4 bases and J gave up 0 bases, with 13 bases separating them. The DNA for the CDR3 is TGTGCCAGCAGCACCGACAGGGACTACCAAGAGACCCAGTACTTC. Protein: CASSTDRDYQETQYF.

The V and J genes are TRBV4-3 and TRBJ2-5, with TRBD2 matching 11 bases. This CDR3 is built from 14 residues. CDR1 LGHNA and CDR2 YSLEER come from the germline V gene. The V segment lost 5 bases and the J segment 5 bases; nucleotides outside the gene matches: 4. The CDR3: CASSTTSGEETQYF. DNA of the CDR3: TGCGCCAGCAGCACGACTAGCGGGGAGGAGACCCAGTACTTC.

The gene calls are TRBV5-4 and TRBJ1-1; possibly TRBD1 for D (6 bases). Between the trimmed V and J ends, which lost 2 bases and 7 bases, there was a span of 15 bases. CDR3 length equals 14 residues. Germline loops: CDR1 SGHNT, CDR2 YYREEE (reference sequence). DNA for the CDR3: TGTGCCAGCAGCTTTGTCATCGGGGGCGTTGAAGCTTTCTTT. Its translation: CASSFVIGGVEAFF.

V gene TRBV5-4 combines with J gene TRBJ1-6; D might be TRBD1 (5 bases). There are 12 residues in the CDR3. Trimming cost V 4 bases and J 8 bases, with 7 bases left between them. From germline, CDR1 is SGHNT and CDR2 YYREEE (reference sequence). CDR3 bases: TGTGCCAGCAGCCAGGGTTATTCACCCCTCCACTTT. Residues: CASSQGYSPLHF. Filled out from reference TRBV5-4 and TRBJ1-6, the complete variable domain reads ETGVTQSPTHLIKTRGQQVTLRCSSQSGHNTVSWYQQALGQGPQFIFQYYREEENGRGNFPPRFSGLQFPNYSSELNVNALELDDSALYLCASSQGYSPLHFGNGTRLTVT.

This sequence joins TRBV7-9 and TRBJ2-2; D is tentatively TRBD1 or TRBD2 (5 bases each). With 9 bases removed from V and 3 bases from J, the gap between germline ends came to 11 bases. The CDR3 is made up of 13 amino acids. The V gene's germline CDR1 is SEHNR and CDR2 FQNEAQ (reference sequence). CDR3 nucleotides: TGTGCCAGAGGGGAGAGGGACACCGGGGAGCTGTTTTTT. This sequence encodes CARGERDTGELFF.

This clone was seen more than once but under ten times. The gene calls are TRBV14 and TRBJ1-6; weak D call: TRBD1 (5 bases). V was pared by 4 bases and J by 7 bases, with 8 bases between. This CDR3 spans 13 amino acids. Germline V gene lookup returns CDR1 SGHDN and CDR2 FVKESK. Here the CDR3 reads CASSRWGNSPLHF. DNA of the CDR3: TGTGCCAGCAGCCGATGGGGGAATTCACCCCTCCACTTT.

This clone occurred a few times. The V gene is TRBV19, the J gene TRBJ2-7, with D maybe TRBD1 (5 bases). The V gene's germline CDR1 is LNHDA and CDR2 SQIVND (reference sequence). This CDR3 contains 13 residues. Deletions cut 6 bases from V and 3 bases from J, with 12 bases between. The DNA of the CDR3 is TGTGCCAGTAGCCTGACAGCCGACTACGAGCAGTACTTC. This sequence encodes CASSLTADYEQYF.

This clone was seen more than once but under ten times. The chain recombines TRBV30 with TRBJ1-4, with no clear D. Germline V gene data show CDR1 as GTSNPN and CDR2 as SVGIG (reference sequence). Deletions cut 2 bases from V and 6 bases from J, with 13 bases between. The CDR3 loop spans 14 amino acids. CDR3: CAWSRFPYDEKLFF. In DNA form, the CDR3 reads TGTGCCTGGAGTCGTTTCCCCTATGATGAAAAACTGTTTTTT.

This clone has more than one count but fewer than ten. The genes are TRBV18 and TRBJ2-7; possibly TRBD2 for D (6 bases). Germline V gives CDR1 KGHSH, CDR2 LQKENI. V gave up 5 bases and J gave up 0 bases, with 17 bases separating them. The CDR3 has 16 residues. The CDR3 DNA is TGTGCCAGCTCAACCCAGGGAGGCTGGAGCTCCTACGAGCAGTACTTC. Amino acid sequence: CASSTQGGWSSYEQYF. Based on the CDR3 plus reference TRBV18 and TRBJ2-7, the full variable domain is NAGVMQNPRHLVRRRGQEARLRCSPMKGHSHVYWYRQLPEEGLKFMVYLQKENIIDESGMPKERFSAEFPKEGPSILRIQQVVRGDSAAYFCASSTQGGWSSYEQYFGPGTRLTVT.

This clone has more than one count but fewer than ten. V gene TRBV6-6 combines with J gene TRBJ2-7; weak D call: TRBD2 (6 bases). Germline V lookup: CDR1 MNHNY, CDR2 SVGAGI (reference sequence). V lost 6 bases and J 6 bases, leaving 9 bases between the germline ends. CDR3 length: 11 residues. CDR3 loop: CASSPGGEQYF. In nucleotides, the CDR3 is TGTGCCAGCAGCCCCGGGGGCGAGCAGTACTTC.

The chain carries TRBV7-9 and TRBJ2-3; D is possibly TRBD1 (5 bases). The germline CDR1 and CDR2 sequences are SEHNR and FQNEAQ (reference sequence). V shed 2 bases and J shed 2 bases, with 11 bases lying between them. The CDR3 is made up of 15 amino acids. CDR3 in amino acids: CASSLWTRDTDTQYF. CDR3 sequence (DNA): TGTGCCAGCAGCTTATGGACACGAGACACAGATACGCAGTATTTT.

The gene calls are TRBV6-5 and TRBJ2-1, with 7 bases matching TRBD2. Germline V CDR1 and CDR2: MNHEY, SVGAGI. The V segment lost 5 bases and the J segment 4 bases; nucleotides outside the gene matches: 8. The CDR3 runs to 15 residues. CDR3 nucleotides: TGTGCCAGCAGTGCCGGACTAGTGGGGTACAATGAGCAGTTCTTC. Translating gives CASSAGLVGYNEQFF.

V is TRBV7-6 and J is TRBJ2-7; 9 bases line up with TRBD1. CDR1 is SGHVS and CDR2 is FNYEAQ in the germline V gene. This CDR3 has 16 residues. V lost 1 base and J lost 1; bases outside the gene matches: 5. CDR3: CASSLDSGTGSYEQYF. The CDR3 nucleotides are TGTGCCAGCAGCTTAGACTCCGGGACAGGGTCCTACGAGCAGTACTTC.

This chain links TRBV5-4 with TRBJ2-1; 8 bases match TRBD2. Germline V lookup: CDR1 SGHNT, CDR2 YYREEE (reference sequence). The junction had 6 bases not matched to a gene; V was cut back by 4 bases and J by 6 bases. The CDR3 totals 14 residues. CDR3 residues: CASSESGSGNEQFF. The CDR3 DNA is TGTGCCAGCAGCGAGAGCGGGAGCGGCAATGAGCAGTTCTTC.

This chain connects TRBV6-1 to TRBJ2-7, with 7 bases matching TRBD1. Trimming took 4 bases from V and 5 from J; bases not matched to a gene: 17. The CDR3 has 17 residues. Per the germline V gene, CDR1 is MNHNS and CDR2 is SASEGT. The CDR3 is CASSGWGRQGSIHEQYF. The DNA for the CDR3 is TGTGCCAGCAGTGGGTGGGGAAGACAGGGCTCCATTCACGAGCAGTACTTC.

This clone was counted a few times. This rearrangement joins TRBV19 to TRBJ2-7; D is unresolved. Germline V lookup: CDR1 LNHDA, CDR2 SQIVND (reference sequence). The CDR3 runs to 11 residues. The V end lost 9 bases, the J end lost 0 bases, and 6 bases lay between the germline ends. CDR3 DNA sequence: TGTGCCAGCCGAAGCTCCTACGAGCAGTACTTC. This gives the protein CASRSSYEQYF.

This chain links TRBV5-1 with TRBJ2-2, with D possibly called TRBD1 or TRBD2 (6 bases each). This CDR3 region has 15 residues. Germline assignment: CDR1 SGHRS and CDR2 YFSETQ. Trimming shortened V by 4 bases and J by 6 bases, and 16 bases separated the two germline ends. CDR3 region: CASSPGATRPGELFF. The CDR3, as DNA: TGCGCCAGCAGCCCGGGGGCCACCCGGCCCGGGGAGCTGTTTTTT.

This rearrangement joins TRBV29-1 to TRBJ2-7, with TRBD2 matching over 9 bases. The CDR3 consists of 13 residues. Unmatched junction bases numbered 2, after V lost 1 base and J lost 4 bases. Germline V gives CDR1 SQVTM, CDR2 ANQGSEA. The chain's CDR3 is CSVEGGRDYEQYF. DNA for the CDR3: TGCAGCGTTGAAGGCGGGAGGGATTACGAGCAGTACTTC.

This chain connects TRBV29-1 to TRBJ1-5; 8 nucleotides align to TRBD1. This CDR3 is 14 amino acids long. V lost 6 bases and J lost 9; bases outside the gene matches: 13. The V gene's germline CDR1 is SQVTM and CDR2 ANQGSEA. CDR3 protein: CSVAWGQGTGPQHF. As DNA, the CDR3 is TGCAGCGTGGCGTGGGGGCAGGGGACAGGGCCCCAGCATTTT.

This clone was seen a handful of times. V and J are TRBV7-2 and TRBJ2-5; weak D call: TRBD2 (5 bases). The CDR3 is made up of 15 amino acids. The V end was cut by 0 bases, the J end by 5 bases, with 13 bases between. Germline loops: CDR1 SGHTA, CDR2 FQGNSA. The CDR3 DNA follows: TGTGCCAGCAGCTTAGCACGAGGGATGGCGGAGACCCAGTACTTC. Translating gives CASSLARGMAETQYF.